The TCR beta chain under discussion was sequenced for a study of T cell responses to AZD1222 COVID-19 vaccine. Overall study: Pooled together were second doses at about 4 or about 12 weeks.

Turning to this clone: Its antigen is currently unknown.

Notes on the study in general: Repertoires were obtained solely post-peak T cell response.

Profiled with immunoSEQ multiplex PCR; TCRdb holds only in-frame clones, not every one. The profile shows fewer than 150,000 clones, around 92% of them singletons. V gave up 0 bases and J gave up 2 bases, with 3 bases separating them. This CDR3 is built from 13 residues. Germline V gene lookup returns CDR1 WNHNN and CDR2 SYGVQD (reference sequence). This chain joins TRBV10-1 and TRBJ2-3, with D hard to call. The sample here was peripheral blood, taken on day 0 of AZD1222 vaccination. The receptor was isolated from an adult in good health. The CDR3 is CASSESATDTQYF. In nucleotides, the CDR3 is TGCGCCAGCAGTGAGTCGGCCACAGATACGCAGTATTTT.